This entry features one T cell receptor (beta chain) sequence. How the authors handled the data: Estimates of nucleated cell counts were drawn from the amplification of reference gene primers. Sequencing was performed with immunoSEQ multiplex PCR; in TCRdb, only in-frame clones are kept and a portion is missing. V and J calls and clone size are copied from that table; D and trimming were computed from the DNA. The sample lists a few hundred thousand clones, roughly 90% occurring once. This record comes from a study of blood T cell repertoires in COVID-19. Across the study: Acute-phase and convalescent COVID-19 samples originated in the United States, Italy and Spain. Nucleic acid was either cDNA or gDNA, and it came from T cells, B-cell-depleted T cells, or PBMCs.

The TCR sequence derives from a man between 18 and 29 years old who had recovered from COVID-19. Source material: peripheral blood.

As DNA, the CDR3 is TGTGCCAGTAGTCGGGGGGCACCCCAAGAGACCCAGTACTTC. Its protein product is CASSRGAPQETQYF. The gene calls are TRBV19 and TRBJ2-5, with D perhaps matching TRBD2 (7 bases). CDR1 is LNHDA and CDR2 is SQIVND in the germline V gene (reference sequence). The V end was cut by 5 bases, the J end by 1 base, with 11 bases between. CDR3 size: 14 residues.